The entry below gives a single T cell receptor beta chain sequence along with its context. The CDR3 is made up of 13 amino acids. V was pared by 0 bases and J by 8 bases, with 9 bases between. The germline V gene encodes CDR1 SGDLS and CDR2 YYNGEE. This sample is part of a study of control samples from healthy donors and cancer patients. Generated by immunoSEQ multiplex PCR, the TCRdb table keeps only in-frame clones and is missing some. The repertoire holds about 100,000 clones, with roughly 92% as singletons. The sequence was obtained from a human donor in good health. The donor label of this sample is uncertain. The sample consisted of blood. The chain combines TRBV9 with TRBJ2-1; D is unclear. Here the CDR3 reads CASSVASGDEQFF. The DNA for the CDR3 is TGTGCCAGCAGCGTAGCCAGTGGGGATGAGCAGTTCTTC.